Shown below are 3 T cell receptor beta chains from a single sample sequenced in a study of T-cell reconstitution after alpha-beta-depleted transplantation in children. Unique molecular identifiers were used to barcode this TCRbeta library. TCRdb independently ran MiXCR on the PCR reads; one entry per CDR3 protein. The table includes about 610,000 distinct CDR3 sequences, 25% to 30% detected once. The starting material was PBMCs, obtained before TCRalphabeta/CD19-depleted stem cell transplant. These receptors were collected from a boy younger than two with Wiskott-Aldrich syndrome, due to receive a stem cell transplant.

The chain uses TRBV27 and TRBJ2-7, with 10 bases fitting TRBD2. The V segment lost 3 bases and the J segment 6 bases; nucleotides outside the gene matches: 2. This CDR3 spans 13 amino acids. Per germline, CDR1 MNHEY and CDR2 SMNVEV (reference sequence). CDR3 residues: CASSFLAGVEQYF. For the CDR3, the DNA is TGTGCCAGCAGTTTTCTAGCGGGAGTCGAGCAGTACTTC.

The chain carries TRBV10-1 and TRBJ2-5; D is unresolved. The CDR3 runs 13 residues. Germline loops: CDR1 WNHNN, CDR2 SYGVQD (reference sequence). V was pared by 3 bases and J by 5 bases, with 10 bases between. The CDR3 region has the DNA TGCGCCAGCAGTGATCTCCAGGCGGAGACCCAGTACTTC. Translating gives CASSDLQAETQYF.

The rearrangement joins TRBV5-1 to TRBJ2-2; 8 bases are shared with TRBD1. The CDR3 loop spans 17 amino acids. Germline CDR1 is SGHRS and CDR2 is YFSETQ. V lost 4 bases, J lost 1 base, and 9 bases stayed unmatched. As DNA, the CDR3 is TGCGCCAGCAGCCAGGGATCAGGGGGCTTGAACACCGGGGAGCTGTTTTTT. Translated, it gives CASSQGSGGLNTGELFF. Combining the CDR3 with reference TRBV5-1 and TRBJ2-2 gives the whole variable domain KAGVTQTPRYLIKTRGQQVTLSCSPISGHRSVSWYQQTPGQGLQFLFEYFSETQRNKGNFPGRFSGRQFSNSRSEMNVSTLELGDSALYLCASSQGSGGLNTGELFFGEGSRLTVL.